The present entry profiles one TCR beta chain with its context. No antigen is known for it. The method was immunoSEQ multiplex PCR; TCRdb's version includes in-frame clones alone and lacks a portion of them. The table lists roughly 96,000 clones, over 75% of them singletons, with approximately 0.54% in the top ten. The data are from a study of graft-versus-host responses after intestinal transplantation. Study information: Induction with anti-thymocyte globulin, then tacrolimus and steroids for about 3 years, was given to all recipients.

Study results and caveats: Early post-transplant HvG declines were associated with peak circulating GvH clone levels. Detection of GvH clones occurred in recipient marrow, and some had their first appearance in ileum or blood.

CDR3 length: 16 amino acids. The V gene lost 0 bases and the J gene lost 3 bases, with 12 bases spanning the gap. CDR1 is LNHNV, CDR2 YYDKDF, per germline (reference sequence). The TCR was taken from a human donor who received an intestinal transplant. The input for sequencing was unstimulated CD8+ T cells sorted from spleen or lymph node cells, taken before intestinal transplant. The rearrangement links TRBV15 to TRBJ2-1; D not resolved. CDR3 sequence (DNA): TGTGCCACCAGCAGAGATCGCGAGCTCCTCTACAATGAGCAGTTCTTC. This gives the protein CATSRDRELLYNEQFF.